These 19 T cell receptor beta chains originate from one sample sequenced in a study of CD8+ T cells in alopecia areata. Extraction and reverse transcription of RNA yielded cDNA as the sequencing template. Only in-frame clones appear in the TCRdb table, and some are missing; sequencing was by immunoSEQ multiplex PCR. The sample yields a few thousand clones, around 69% seen once. The sample's treatment: oral pan-JAK inhibitor, 5-10 mg twice daily. Peripheral blood, together with lesional scalp punch biopsies, was collected from alopecia areata patients. The sample consisted of skin, taken at week 24, from a patient treated with tofacitinib. The receptors derive from a human donor with alopecia areata.

The V and J genes are TRBV11-2 and TRBJ2-7; D may be TRBD2 (5 bases). Per germline, CDR1 SGHAT and CDR2 FQNNGV. The CDR3 is 13 amino acids. Between the trimmed V and J ends, which lost 1 base and 2 bases, there was a span of 6 bases. CDR3 DNA sequence: TGTGCCAGCAGCTTAGCCGGGACCTACGAGCAGTACTTC. This codes for CASSLAGTYEQYF.

There are a few counts of this clone. V is TRBV4-3 and J is TRBJ2-1; no definite D call. The CDR3 sequence is 15 residues long. Per the germline V gene, CDR1 is LGHNA and CDR2 is YSLEER. V was shortened by 1 base and J by 8 bases, with 15 bases between the two germline ends. The CDR3 DNA reads as TGCGCCAGCAGCCAAGGACCCACGGTTATGCATGAGCAGTTCTTC. Its translation is CASSQGPTVMHEQFF.

The chain joins TRBV6-6 to TRBJ2-1; D is tentatively TRBD1 or TRBD2 (5 bases each). This CDR3 has 13 residues. Germline-derived CDR1 and CDR2 are MNHNY and SVGAGI (reference sequence). V lost 7 bases and J 10 bases, leaving 17 bases between the germline ends. As DNA, the CDR3 is TGTGCCAGCAAAGCAGGGAGACGGCTAGAGCAGTTCTTC. Protein sequence: CASKAGRRLEQFF.

The chain couples TRBV6-5 to TRBJ2-4; possibly TRBD2 for D (5 bases). Germline-derived CDR1 and CDR2 are MNHEY and SVGAGI. This CDR3 spans 15 amino acids. The ends were cut back, 0 bases at V and 3 bases at J, with 9 bases in the middle. This CDR3 reads CASSYSGDGKNIQYF. CDR3 coding DNA: TGTGCCAGCAGTTACTCCGGGGATGGCAAAAACATTCAGTACTTC.

The rearrangement links TRBV29-1 to TRBJ1-5, with a possible D match to TRBD1 (5 bases). Germline loops: CDR1 SQVTM, CDR2 ANQGSEA. Trimming stripped 4 bases from V and 10 bases from J, with 11 bases between. The CDR3 is 11 amino acids. The CDR3 sequence: CSVGWGRPQHF. DNA of the CDR3: TGCAGCGTTGGGTGGGGCAGACCCCAGCATTTT.

This clone was detected once. This chain links TRBV5-6 with TRBJ2-7, with D hard to call. V was clipped by 4 bases and J by 3 bases, with 23 bases between them. The germline V gene encodes CDR1 SGHDT and CDR2 YYEEEE. There are 17 residues in the CDR3. The CDR3 DNA reads as TGTGCCAGCAGCACCTTATCCCGGGCCCTCAGTCTCTACGAGCAGTACTTC. Translated: CASSTLSRALSLYEQYF.

V and J are TRBV5-1 and TRBJ2-1, with 10 bases matching TRBD1. Per the germline V gene, CDR1 is SGHRS and CDR2 is YFSETQ. The V segment lost 6 bases and the J segment 6 bases; nucleotides outside the gene matches: 9. The CDR3 is made up of 15 amino acids. The CDR3 DNA reads TGCGCCAGCACCTCCCCCGGGACAGGGGCCAATGAGCAGTTCTTC. This codes for CASTSPGTGANEQFF. Together with reference TRBV5-1 and TRBJ2-1, the CDR3 gives the full variable domain: KAGVTQTPRYLIKTRGQQVTLSCSPISGHRSVSWYQQTPGQGLQFLFEYFSETQRNKGNFPGRFSGRQFSNSRSEMNVSTLELGDSALYLCASTSPGTGANEQFFGPGTRLTVL.

The chain is built from TRBV5-6 and TRBJ2-1; 9 bases are a match to TRBD1. The CDR3 runs 15 residues. Germline CDR1 reads SGHDT; CDR2 reads YYEEEE. J lost 3 bases, V lost 0 bases, and 1 base had no gene match. This CDR3 is CASSLDRGRYNEQFF. The DNA of the CDR3 is TGTGCCAGCAGCTTGGACAGGGGGCGCTACAATGAGCAGTTCTTC. Variable domain in full (rest from reference TRBV5-6 and TRBJ2-1): DAGVTQSPTHLIKTRGQQVTLRCSPKSGHDTVSWYQQALGQGPQFIFQYYEEEERQRGNFPDRFSGHQFPNYSSELNVNALLLGDSALYLCASSLDRGRYNEQFFGPGTRLTVL.

The gene calls are TRBV2 and TRBJ1-5; D uncertain. The CDR3 has 13 amino acids. Germline values: CDR1 SNHLY, CDR2 FYNNEI. V gave up 6 bases and J gave up 3 bases, with 9 bases separating them. In nucleotides, the CDR3 is TGTGCCAGCAGCGGACTCCCCAATCAGCCCCAGCATTTT. This gives the protein CASSGLPNQPQHF.

To note about this clone: The CDR3 ends on some other residue instead of the conserved phenylalanine or tryptophan, so this is likely a read error. The V gene is TRBV29-1, the J gene TRBJ1-2; D not certain. The CDR3 has 11 residues. Germline CDR1 reads SQVTM; CDR2 reads ANQGSEA. V shed 1 base and J shed 8 bases, with 8 bases lying between them. CDR3 sequence reads: CSVEGADGYTL. For the CDR3, the DNA is TGCAGCGTTGAAGGCGCGGACGGCTACACCCTC.

The rearrangement joins TRBV4-3 to TRBJ1-1, with 8 bases that match TRBD1. The V gene's germline CDR1 is LGHNA and CDR2 YSLEER. V shed 2 bases, J shed 3 bases, and the junction held 2 bases outside the gene matches. The CDR3 totals 14 residues. CDR3 protein: CASSQQTGDTEAFF. CDR3 coding DNA: TGCGCCAGCAGCCAACAGACAGGGGACACTGAAGCTTTCTTT.

This clone showed up just a few times. The chain combines TRBV7-9 with TRBJ1-3, with D hard to call. Looked up from germline, CDR1 is SEHNR and CDR2 is FQNEAQ (reference sequence). Between the trimmed V and J ends, which lost 6 bases and 0 bases, there was a span of 6 bases. The CDR3 covers 13 residues. Written as DNA, the CDR3 is TGTGCCAGCAGTCGTGACTCTGGAAACACCATATATTTT. This gives the protein CASSRDSGNTIYF.

The chain couples TRBV25-1 to TRBJ1-2; D not certain. Germline V lookup: CDR1 MGHDK, CDR2 SYGVNS. The CDR3 is 11 residues long. The V end lost 2 bases, the J end lost 3 bases, and 1 base lay between the germline ends. The CDR3 protein is CASSEHYGYTF. The CDR3 nucleotides are TGTGCCAGCAGTGAACACTATGGCTACACCTTC.

The count of this clone is one. This chain uses TRBV6-5 with TRBJ1-1; the D gene is possibly TRBD1 (6 bases). V was pared by 4 bases and J by 7 bases, with 16 bases between. Germline CDR1 is MNHEY and CDR2 is SVGAGI. This CDR3 has 14 residues. CDR3 amino acids: CASSSKRSTGEAFF. DNA of the CDR3: TGTGCCAGCAGTTCCAAGAGATCGACAGGTGAAGCTTTCTTT.

This chain joins TRBV18 and TRBJ1-6; D gene uncertain. The CDR3 extends over 15 amino acids. Trimming stripped 3 bases from V and 7 bases from J, with 13 bases between. Germline CDR1 KGHSH, CDR2 LQKENI. DNA for the CDR3: TGTGCCAGCTCACCCAAAGCAGGAGAAAATTCACCCCTCCACTTT. Residues: CASSPKAGENSPLHF. Looking up the rest from reference TRBV18 and TRBJ1-6 gives the full variable domain: NAGVMQNPRHLVRRRGQEARLRCSPMKGHSHVYWYRQLPEEGLKFMVYLQKENIIDESGMPKERFSAEFPKEGPSILRIQQVVRGDSAAYFCASSPKAGENSPLHFGNGTRLTVT.

The chain's CDR3 is CAWSVRSGRYEQYF. The CDR3 bases are TGTGCCTGGAGTGTAAGGTCGGGCCGCTACGAGCAGTACTTC. J is TRBJ2-7 and V is TRBV30; no definite D call. Trimming pared 0 bases from V and 3 bases from J, leaving 12 bases between. The length of the CDR3 is 14 residues. CDR1 is GTSNPN, CDR2 SVGIG, per germline (reference sequence). The whole variable domain, remainder taken from reference TRBV30 and TRBJ2-7, is SQTIHQWPATLVQPVGSPLSLECTVEGTSNPNLYWYRQAAGRGLQLLFYSVGIGQISSEVPQNLSASRPQDRQFILSSKKLLLSDSGFYLCAWSVRSGRYEQYFGPGTRLTVT.

There are a few counts of this clone. The chain combines TRBV7-2 with TRBJ2-7; 14 bases match TRBD2. The junction had 5 bases not matched to a gene; V was cut back by 1 base and J by 6 bases. The CDR3 length is 16 residues. Germline-derived CDR1 and CDR2 are SGHTA and FQGNSA. CDR3 residues: CASSLEVTSGGAEQYF. Written as DNA, the CDR3 is TGTGCCAGCAGCTTAGAGGTGACTAGCGGGGGGGCCGAGCAGTACTTC.

The rearrangement joins TRBV7-8 to TRBJ1-3, with 8 bases fitting TRBD1. Germline trimming cut 2 bases from V and 7 bases from J; bases unmatched to any gene: 16. CDR1 and CDR2 from the germline V gene are SGHVS and FQNEAQ. The CDR3 runs 18 residues. The CDR3 DNA sequence: TGTGCCAGCAGCTTACCCCCTAGGACAGGGACGAATAGGAACACCATATATTTT. This encodes CASSLPPRTGTNRNTIYF.

The V call is TRBV10-1, the J call TRBJ2-3; no firm D call. The CDR3 has 16 amino acids. The germline gives CDR1 WNHNN, CDR2 SYGVQD (reference sequence). Trimming pared 10 bases from V and 6 bases from J, leaving 26 bases between. The CDR3 DNA reads TGCGCCACTCCCGACAAATTTGGAGAGCCGGAGGATACGCAGTATTTT. Encoded protein: CATPDKFGEPEDTQYF.